This T cell receptor (beta chain) was sequenced for a study of CD8+ T cells in alopecia areata. Specified treatment: oral pan-JAK inhibitor, 5-10 mg twice daily. The CDR3 spans 14 residues. Germline V CDR1 and CDR2: MNHNS, SASEGT. The V and J ends lost 10 bases and 0 bases respectively, with 13 bases between them. Isolated RNA was reverse transcribed into cDNA used as the sequencing template. Assay: immunoSEQ multiplex PCR; the TCRdb copy retains only in-frame clones and omits some. The sample holds about 210,000 clones, roughly 64% seen once. This TCR was sampled from a human donor with alopecia areata. The rearrangement uses TRBV6-1 and TRBJ1-5, with TRBD1 as a possible D gene (6 bases). Sequenced here: CD4+ T cells sorted from blood, sampled at week 4, from a patient treated with tofacitinib. The CDR3 DNA reads as TGTGCCATCTCAGGGGCCTCTAGCAATCAGCCCCAGCATTTT. Protein: CAISGASSNQPQHF.